A single sample is the source of the 24 T cell receptor beta chains below, sequenced in a study of CD8 T cells in ankylosing spondylitis. Antigens for these TCRs are unknown. Study-level results: Apparently characteristic of ankylosing spondylitis blood was a TCR beta motif (roughly eight highly homologous variants).

MiXCR was run by TCRdb on the 5' RACE reads, yielding one entry per CDR3 protein. The sample carries hundreds of thousands of distinct CDR3 sequences, 10% to 15% recorded once. The sequenced material came from blood, either unsorted or a sorted T cell fraction (not recorded which). The receptors stem from a male donor with ankylosing spondylitis.

V gene TRBV7-9 combines with J gene TRBJ2-3, with 9 bases fitting TRBD2. The V and J ends lost 5 bases and 6 bases, in that order; junction bases with no gene match: 9. The CDR3 is 15 residues long. From germline, CDR1 is SEHNR and CDR2 FQNEAQ (reference sequence). CDR3 region: CASSRGASGADTQYF. CDR3 nucleotide sequence: TGTGCCAGCAGCCGAGGGGCTAGCGGGGCCGATACGCAGTATTTT.

This clonotype was counted between two and nine times. J is TRBJ2-3 and V is TRBV30; TRBD1 aligns across 10 bases. The V gene's germline CDR1 is GTSNPN and CDR2 SVGIG (reference sequence). The CDR3 sequence is 15 residues long. Trimming removed 4 bases from V and 3 bases from J; junction bases left unmatched: 7. In nucleotides, the CDR3 is TGTGCCTGGACTCTTTCGGGACAGGGGACAGATACGCAGTATTTT. It is translated as CAWTLSGQGTDTQYF.

The chain employs TRBV6-2 or TRBV6-3 and TRBJ1-2, with a tentative D call TRBD1 (6 bases). Germline values: CDR1 MNHEY, CDR2 SVGEGT. The length of the CDR3 is 15 residues. V was cut by 7 bases and J by 0 bases, with 15 bases left in between. In DNA, the CDR3 is TGTGCCAGCAAACCGCCAGGGGTATCTAACTATGGCTACACCTTC. Protein: CASKPPGVSNYGYTF.

The sample holds a few counts of this clonotype. The rearrangement links TRBV12-3 or TRBV12-4 to TRBJ1-2; D remains unclear. V was trimmed by 6 bases and J by 4 bases, leaving 15 bases between them. This CDR3 is 14 amino acids long. The DNA for the CDR3 is TGTGCCAGCAGCCCGGACGGTCCTGGCTATGGCTACACCTTC. As protein: CASSPDGPGYGYTF.

There are a few counts of this clonotype. The chain combines TRBV20-1 with TRBJ1-5; D is uncertain. Trimming took 5 bases from V and 4 from J, leaving 21 bases between them. This CDR3 contains 16 residues. Germline V CDR1 and CDR2: DFQATT, SNEGSKA (reference sequence). CDR3 protein: CSAPPKTVEWNQPQHF. CDR3 DNA: TGCAGTGCTCCCCCCAAGACGGTGGAGTGGAATCAGCCCCAGCATTTT.

The genes are TRBV27 and TRBJ1-1, with D unclear. With 6 bases removed from V and 1 base from J, the gap between germline ends came to 12 bases. Germline-derived CDR1 and CDR2 are MNHEY and SMNVEV (reference sequence). There are 14 residues in the CDR3. In DNA, the CDR3 is TGTGCCAGCAGAGAACAGCACCAGAACACTGAAGCTTTCTTT. Its translation is CASREQHQNTEAFF.

Only a few counts were recorded for this clonotype. The V gene is TRBV12-3 or TRBV12-4, the J gene TRBJ1-1; 7 nucleotides match TRBD1. CDR3 length: 13 residues. With 2 bases clipped from V and 10 bases from J, the junction kept 7 bases outside the gene matches. CDR3 DNA sequence: TGTGCCAGCAGTTTACGGGACAGCCGAAGAGCTTTCTTT. Its translation: CASSLRDSRRAFF.

The chain has TRBV12-3 or TRBV12-4 and TRBJ2-7; 9 bases are shared with TRBD1. V dropped 7 bases and J dropped 3; count of bases not matched to a gene: 4. The CDR3 is made up of 13 amino acids. The CDR3 bases are TGTGCCAGCATTAGACAGGGGGGCTACGAGCAGTACTTC. Translated: CASIRQGGYEQYF.

A few counts support this clonotype. The rearrangement joins TRBV25-1 to TRBJ2-5; unclear D gene. Trimming shortened V by 2 bases and J by 4 bases, and 8 bases separated the two germline ends. The V gene's germline CDR1 is MGHDK and CDR2 SYGVNS. There are 13 residues in the CDR3. CDR3 amino acids: CASSERWAETQYF. The CDR3 DNA follows: TGTGCCAGCAGTGAAAGGTGGGCAGAGACCCAGTACTTC.

Only a few counts were recorded for this clonotype. The chain joins TRBV20-1 to TRBJ2-6; D is ambiguous. From germline, CDR1 is DFQATT and CDR2 SNEGSKA (reference sequence). V was clipped by 3 bases and J by 0 bases, with 6 bases between them. This CDR3 spans 14 amino acids. The CDR3 DNA is TGCAGTGCTAGCGGCGGCTCTGGGGCCAACGTCCTGACTTTC. Encoded protein: CSASGGSGANVLTF.

The chain joins TRBV2 to TRBJ2-3; 10 positions agree with TRBD1. V was pared by 6 bases and J by 3 bases, with 6 bases of the junction left unmatched. This CDR3 has 15 amino acids. Germline lookup yields CDR1 SNHLY and CDR2 FYNNEI. The CDR3 sequence: CASSRDRGGTDTQYF. The CDR3 DNA follows: TGTGCCAGCAGCCGGGACAGGGGAGGAACAGATACGCAGTATTTT.

This clonotype was counted only a few times. The rearrangement joins TRBV7-2 to TRBJ2-1; 7 bases align to TRBD2. With V trimmed by 5 bases and J by 10 bases, 11 bases remained unmatched. This CDR3 is built from 14 residues. In germline, CDR1 is SGHTA, CDR2 FQGNSA. The CDR3: CASSERGGRGEQFF. The CDR3 DNA reads as TGTGCCAGCAGCGAGAGGGGTGGGCGGGGGGAGCAGTTCTTC.

This clonotype was picked up many times. The chain is built from TRBV7-8 and TRBJ2-3, with TRBD2 matching over 9 bases. CDR1 and CDR2 from the germline V gene are SGHVS and FQNEAQ. There are 18 residues in the CDR3. The V and J ends lost 5 bases and 6 bases, in that order; junction bases with no gene match: 18. The CDR3 DNA reads as TGTGCCAGCAGCCCCAGGGAAGTAGGGCTAGCGGGACCCGATACGCAGTATTTT. Translated, it gives CASSPREVGLAGPDTQYF.

This clonotype came up a few times. The chain couples TRBV4-3 to TRBJ2-2; D might be TRBD1 or TRBD2, each matching 5 bases. Germline V CDR1 and CDR2: LGHNA, YSLEER. The CDR3 contains 16 residues. Trimming took 2 bases from V and 5 from J, leaving 15 bases between them. The CDR3 bases are TGCGCCAGCAGCCAACCACCGGGACGGGGAACCGGGGAGCTGTTTTTT. Its translation is CASSQPPGRGTGELFF.

This clonotype was picked up a small number of times. This chain uses TRBV6-5 with TRBJ1-6; D is undetermined. V dropped 0 bases and J dropped 0 bases, with 9 bases sitting between them. This CDR3 is 17 amino acids long. Germline values: CDR1 MNHEY, CDR2 SVGAGI. CDR3 DNA: TGTGCCAGCAGTTACTCCACCGTATTCTCCTATAATTCACCCCTCCACTTT. Translating gives CASSYSTVFSYNSPLHF.

This clonotype was detected ten times or more. This chain uses TRBV10-3 with TRBJ2-1; D may be TRBD2 (5 bases). The CDR3 is made up of 11 amino acids. Trimming left V 3 bases short and J 8 bases short, with 5 bases between. The germline gives CDR1 ENHRY, CDR2 SYGVKD. CDR3 loop: CAISELDEQFF. The CDR3 coding sequence is TGTGCCATCAGTGAACTAGATGAGCAGTTCTTC.

This clonotype has more than one count but fewer than ten. The chain combines TRBV6-5 with TRBJ1-6; D remains ambiguous. From germline, CDR1 is MNHEY and CDR2 SVGAGI. Trimming removed 3 bases at V and 8 bases at J, with 5 bases between. The CDR3 sequence is 12 residues long. CDR3 sequence: CASSYSYSPLHF. In nucleotides, the CDR3 is TGTGCCAGCAGTTATTCCTATTCACCCCTCCACTTT.

This clonotype came up a few times. The chain combines TRBV5-1 with TRBJ2-3, with D uncertain. Trimming pared 0 bases from V and 4 bases from J, leaving 18 bases between. Germline CDR1 SGHRS, CDR2 YFSETQ. The CDR3 length is 17 residues. In DNA, the CDR3 is TGCGCCAGCAGCTTGGCCACGATCGGGTGGGGTGCAGATACGCAGTATTTT. Translation: CASSLATIGWGADTQYF.

This clonotype was seen a handful of times. The chain carries TRBV10-2 and TRBJ2-7; D call uncertain. This CDR3 has 14 amino acids. CDR1 WSHSY and CDR2 SAAADI come from the germline V gene. V shed 7 bases and J shed 3 bases, with 16 bases lying between them. CDR3 nucleotide sequence: TGCGCCAGCACGGGCCCCGGATTGCTCTACGAGCAGTACTTC. Protein sequence: CASTGPGLLYEQYF.

This chain uses TRBV7-3 with TRBJ1-1; D is undetermined. The CDR3 has 13 amino acids. Trimming took 5 bases from V and 5 from J, leaving 12 bases between them. Germline V gives CDR1 SGHTA, CDR2 FQGTGA. CDR3 amino acids: CASSPTLGTEAFF. In DNA, the CDR3 is TGTGCCAGCAGCCCAACTCTGGGAACTGAAGCTTTCTTT. Variable domain in full (rest from reference TRBV7-3 and TRBJ1-1): GAGVSQTPSNKVTEKGKYVELRCDPISGHTALYWYRQSLGQGPEFLIYFQGTGAADDSGLPNDRFFAVRPEGSVSTLKIQRTERGDSAVYLCASSPTLGTEAFFGQGTRLTVV.

The chain combines TRBV11-1 with TRBJ1-3; TRBD1 matches at 10 bases. The junction had 13 bases not matched to a gene; V was cut back by 5 bases and J by 0 bases. The CDR3 extends over 19 amino acids. The germline gives CDR1 SGHAT, CDR2 FQDESV (reference sequence). CDR3 loop: CASSTRDRGSIRSGNTIYF. The CDR3 region has the DNA TGTGCCAGCAGCACCCGGGACAGGGGCTCGATCCGCTCTGGAAACACCATATATTTT.

The rearrangement links TRBV23-1 to TRBJ2-7, with no clear D. TRBV23-1 is placed among ORFs of uncertain function. V was shortened by 0 bases and J by 6 bases, with 21 bases between the two germline ends. The CDR3 has 17 amino acids. The CDR3 nucleotides are TGCGCCAGCAGTCAATCGGGTCCCAGTGAGCCCTTCTGCGAGCAGTACTTC. Translation: CASSQSGPSEPFCEQYF.

About this clonotype itself: A much bigger clone sits one base away, suggesting this may be a read error. The chain is built from TRBV20-1 and TRBJ2-3; 9 positions match TRBD2. The CDR3 loop spans 16 amino acids. Germline-derived CDR1 and CDR2 are DFQATT and SNEGSKA (reference sequence). The CDR3 DNA sequence: TGCTGTGCTAGAGATGCGGGAGGGCCGGGAGGAGATACGCAGTATTTT. The encoded protein is CCARDAGGPGGDTQYF.

This clonotype was picked up a small number of times. The rearrangement joins TRBV2 to TRBJ2-7; D call uncertain. Germline values: CDR1 SNHLY, CDR2 FYNNEI. CDR3 length: 13 amino acids. Trimming removed 2 bases at V and 4 bases at J, with 9 bases between. This CDR3 reads CASSEFNRYEQYF. DNA for the CDR3: TGTGCCAGCAGTGAATTTAACCGTTACGAGCAGTACTTC.